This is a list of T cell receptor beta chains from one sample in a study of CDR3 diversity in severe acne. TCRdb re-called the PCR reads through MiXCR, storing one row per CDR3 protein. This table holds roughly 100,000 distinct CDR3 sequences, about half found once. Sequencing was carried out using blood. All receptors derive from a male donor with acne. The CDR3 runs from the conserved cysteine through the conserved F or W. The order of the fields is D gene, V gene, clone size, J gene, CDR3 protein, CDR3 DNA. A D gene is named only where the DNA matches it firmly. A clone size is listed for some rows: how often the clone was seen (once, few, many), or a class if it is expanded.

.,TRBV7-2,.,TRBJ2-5,CASSLDSGVGQPQETQYF,TGTGCCAGCAGCTTAGACTCAGGGGTCGGGCAGCCCCAAGAGACCCAGTACTTC
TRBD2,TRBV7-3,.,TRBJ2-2,CASSLSPPGLLNTGELFF,TGTGCCAGCAGCTTATCCCCCCCGGGACTATTGAACACCGGGGAGCTGTTTTTT
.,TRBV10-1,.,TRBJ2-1,CASSRTTGHGAYGNEQFF,TGCGCCAGCAGTCGTACTACAGGGCACGGAGCTTATGGCAATGAGCAGTTCTTC
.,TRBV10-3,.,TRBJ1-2,CAISESQGLDGYTF,TGTGCCATCAGTGAGTCACAGGGCTTGGATGGCTACACCTTC
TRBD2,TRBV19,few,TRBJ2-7,CASNSGSYNEQYF,TGTGCCAGTAACAGCGGGAGTTACAATGAGCAGTACTTC
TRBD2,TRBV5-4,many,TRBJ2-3,CASSLRTSPDTQYF,TGTGCCAGCAGCCTACGGACTAGCCCGGATACGCAGTATTTT
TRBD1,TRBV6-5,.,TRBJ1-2,CASRAGDRGRYGYTF,TGTGCCAGCAGAGCAGGAGACAGGGGACGTTATGGCTACACCTTC
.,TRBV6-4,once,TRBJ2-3,CGSSYGSPDTQYF,TGTGGCAGCAGTTACGGGAGCCCGGATACGCAGTATTTT
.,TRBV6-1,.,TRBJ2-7,CASSEVTLKPIQSTRPYEQYF,TGTGCCAGCAGTGAAGTAACGCTCAAACCAATTCAGTCGACTCGACCGTACGAGCAGTACTTC
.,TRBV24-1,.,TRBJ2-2,CATSDLQGRGELFF,TGTGCCACCAGTGATTTACAAGGGCGGGGGGAGCTGTTTTTT
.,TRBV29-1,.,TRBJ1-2,CSVRPGEDGYTF,TGCAGCGTTCGTCCAGGGGAAGATGGCTACACCTTC
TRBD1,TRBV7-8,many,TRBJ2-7,CASSLVTPGQGFEHEQYF,TGTGCCAGCAGCTTAGTCACGCCGGGACAGGGGTTCGAACACGAGCAGTACTTC
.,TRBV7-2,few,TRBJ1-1,CASSHLGVGDEAFF,TGTGCCAGCTCCCATTTAGGGGTAGGCGATGAAGCTTTCTTT
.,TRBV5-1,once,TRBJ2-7,CASSAGQPYEQYF,TGCGCCAGCAGCGCGGGACAGCCCTACGAGCAGTACTTC
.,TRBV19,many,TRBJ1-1,CASNGVEAFF,TGTGCCAGTAATGGGGTTGAAGCTTTCTTT
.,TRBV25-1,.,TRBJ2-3,CASSDSGLSDTQYF,TGTGCCAGCAGTGATTCAGGGCTCTCAGATACGCAGTATTTT